The TCR beta chain under discussion was sequenced for a study of beta chain features in type 1 diabetes. Every isolated RNA sample was fully reverse transcribed, so sequencing captured expressed TCRB transcripts. Sequencing was performed with immunoSEQ multiplex PCR; in TCRdb, only in-frame clones are kept and a portion is missing. The profile shows 250,000 or so clones, 25% to 35% of them singletons. The CDR3 is made up of 12 amino acids. V shed 7 bases and J shed 1 base, with 2 bases lying between them. The germline V gene has CDR1 SGHAT and CDR2 FQNNGV. This clone came up a few times. This chain joins TRBV11-2 and TRBJ2-6; the D is unclear. This receptor was identified in a man aged 30 to 45 in good health. The sequenced sample was central memory CD4+ T cells from blood. CDR3 sequence reads: CASMSGANVLTF. DNA of the CDR3: TGTGCCAGCATGTCTGGGGCCAACGTCCTGACTTTC.